Each of the 11 T cell receptor beta chains below was sequenced from the same sample in a study of Ad26.COV2.S vaccination and SARS-CoV-2 variants. Measured with immunoSEQ multiplex PCR; TCRdb has only the in-frame clones, and not every one. The top ten hold about 5.4% of the sample, which has some 350,000 clones, 85% to 90% seen once. The treatment is: some 19 received Ad26.COV2.S at low or high dose, single or two shots; about 5 received placebo; per-sample allocation not given. Sampling occurred on day 63 after the first vaccine or placebo injection. Sequences were derived from peripheral blood, sampled in a trial of Ad26.COV2.S vaccine versus placebo. The receptor source for this set is a person aged 18-65 years who received the Ad26.COV2.S COVID-19 vaccine or a placebo.

The chain is built from TRBV7-2 and TRBJ1-6, with a weak D call TRBD1 (6 bases). Germline assignment: CDR1 SGHTA and CDR2 FQGNSA. The ends were cut back, 3 bases at V and 0 bases at J, with 6 bases in the middle. The CDR3 contains 15 residues. The DNA for the CDR3 is TGTGCCAGCAGCTTGGACAGCTCCTATAATTCACCCCTCCACTTT. Protein sequence: CASSLDSSYNSPLHF.

The chain employs TRBV14 and TRBJ2-2; D call uncertain. Trimming stripped 4 bases from V and 0 bases from J, with 9 bases between. The CDR3 has 15 residues. Germline CDR1 reads SGHDN; CDR2 reads FVKESK. CDR3 coding DNA: TGTGCCAGCAGCCTCCGGGCCGCGAACACCGGGGAGCTGTTTTTT. As protein: CASSLRAANTGELFF. Combining the CDR3 with reference TRBV14 and TRBJ2-2 gives the whole variable domain EAGVTQFPSHSVIEKGQTVTLRCDPISGHDNLYWYRRVMGKEIKFLLHFVKESKQDESGMPNNRFLAERTGGTYSTLKVQPAELEDSGVYFCASSLRAANTGELFFGEGSRLTVL.

The J gene is TRBJ1-1, the V gene TRBV5-4; a weak D match, TRBD1 (5 bases). The length of the CDR3 is 13 residues. Trimming removed 4 bases from V and 3 bases from J, with 10 bases in between. Per the germline V gene, CDR1 is SGHNT and CDR2 is YYREEE (reference sequence). CDR3: CASSLDSHTEAFF. As DNA, the CDR3 is TGTGCCAGCAGCCTCGACAGTCACACTGAAGCTTTCTTT.

V gene TRBV7-2 combines with J gene TRBJ2-7; 10 bases agree with TRBD2. V was pared by 4 bases and J by 4 bases, with 7 bases of the junction left unmatched. From germline, CDR1 is SGHTA and CDR2 FQGNSA. The CDR3 covers 15 residues. The CDR3 reads CASSSQAGGTYEQYF. DNA of the CDR3: TGTGCCAGCAGCTCCCAAGCGGGGGGGACTTACGAGCAGTACTTC. The complete variable domain, with remaining parts taken from reference TRBV7-2 and TRBJ2-7, reads GAGVSQSPSNKVTEKGKDVELRCDPISGHTALYWYRQSLGQGLEFLIYFQGNSAPDKSGLPSDRFSAERTGGSVSTLTIQRTQQEDSAVYLCASSSQAGGTYEQYFGPGTRLTVT.

This clone was seen once. This chain links TRBV6-5 with TRBJ2-2; D gene ambiguous. With 10 bases removed from V and 5 bases from J, the gap between germline ends came to 8 bases. Germline-derived CDR1 and CDR2 are MNHEY and SVGAGI. The CDR3 contains 11 residues. CDR3 loop: CATRVTGELFF. Written as DNA, the CDR3 is TGTGCCACTCGGGTTACCGGGGAGCTGTTTTTT.

This clone was seen only once. CDR3 sequence reads: CASSYPLYGVYNEQFF. Written as DNA, the CDR3 is TGTGCCAGCAGTTACCCTCTCTATGGTGTCTACAATGAGCAGTTCTTC. This sequence joins TRBV6-2 or TRBV6-3 and TRBJ2-1; the D is unclear. V was trimmed by 2 bases and J by 3 bases, leaving 14 bases between them. Germline CDR1 is MNHEY and CDR2 is SVGEGT. CDR3 length: 16 amino acids.

The rearrangement links TRBV4-3 to TRBJ1-2; TRBD1 matches 11 bases. Trimming took 4 bases from V and 5 from J; bases not matched to a gene: 9. Germline V gene sequence: CDR1 LGHNA, CDR2 YSLEER. This CDR3 contains 16 residues. This CDR3 is CASSPDSGTGGYGYTF. CDR3 coding DNA: TGCGCCAGCAGCCCAGATTCCGGGACAGGGGGATATGGCTACACCTTC.

V usage is TRBV19 and J usage is TRBJ1-1, with no clear D. This CDR3 region has 18 residues. CDR1 and CDR2 from the germline V gene are LNHDA and SQIVND (reference sequence). Trimming stripped 3 bases from V and 0 bases from J, with 20 bases between. The CDR3 region has the DNA TGTGCCAGTAGTATCTTCCTAGGGCGTGCCCCCTTGAACACTGAAGCTTTCTTT. Residues: CASSIFLGRAPLNTEAFF.

The chain carries TRBV18 and TRBJ2-1, with D perhaps matching TRBD1 or TRBD2 (5 bases each). The CDR3 spans 13 residues. Germline V gives CDR1 KGHSH, CDR2 LQKENI. Trimming took 6 bases from V and 4 from J, leaving 10 bases between them. CDR3: CASSPGAYNEQFF. The CDR3 DNA follows: TGTGCCAGCTCCCCCGGGGCGTACAATGAGCAGTTCTTC.

This clone was picked up one time. The chain has TRBV6-5 and TRBJ1-2; unclear D gene. V was cut by 10 bases and J by 4 bases, with 16 bases left in between. The CDR3 consists of 13 residues. CDR1 and CDR2 (germline): MNHEY, SVGAGI. As DNA, the CDR3 is TGTGCCATACTCTGGAACAGTATCTATGGCTACACCTTC. It encodes CAILWNSIYGYTF.

V gene TRBV5-1 combines with J gene TRBJ2-3, with D tentatively TRBD2 (5 bases). The CDR3 length is 15 residues. Germline V gene lookup returns CDR1 SGHRS and CDR2 YFSETQ. V was trimmed by 4 bases and J by 6 bases, leaving 18 bases between them. CDR3 residues: CASSAAGVFSDTQYF. CDR3 in DNA: TGCGCCAGCAGCGCCGCCGGGGTCTTTTCGGATACGCAGTATTTT.